These 17 T cell receptor beta chains were sequenced from one sample in a study of blood T cell repertoires in COVID-19. TCRdb's copy holds only in-frame clones and misses some; the assay was immunoSEQ multiplex PCR. The data contain 300,000 to 400,000 clones, about 88% of them singletons. The sequenced material came from peripheral blood. These receptors were obtained from a human donor in a cohort sampled during active COVID-19.

This clone was recorded only once. The CDR3 region is CASKPAGQVRHEQYF. The CDR3 nucleotides are TGTGCCAGCAAACCCGCCGGACAAGTCCGCCACGAGCAGTACTTC. The chain links TRBV6-5 to TRBJ2-7; perhaps TRBD1 as D (5 bases). Trimming pared 7 bases from V and 5 bases from J, leaving 21 bases between. The CDR3 spans 15 residues. Germline CDR1 is MNHEY and CDR2 is SVGAGI.

V gene TRBV4-1 combines with J gene TRBJ2-1; tentative D call: TRBD2 (6 bases). Looked up from germline, CDR1 is MGHRA and CDR2 is YSYEKL. Trimming cost V 0 bases and J 5 bases, with 17 bases left between them. The CDR3 spans 17 residues. CDR3 amino acids: CASSQDGGIYWDNEQFF. The CDR3 DNA is TGCGCCAGCAGCCAAGATGGAGGGATTTATTGGGACAATGAGCAGTTCTTC.

The chain employs TRBV7-3 and TRBJ2-2; 8 bases are a match to TRBD2. Trimming cost V 2 bases and J 1 base; bases outside gene matches: 3. CDR3 length equals 16 residues. The V gene's germline CDR1 is SGHTA and CDR2 FQGTGA. CDR3 DNA: TGTGCCAGCAGCTTAGGAGCGGGAGAGAACACCGGGGAGCTGTTTTTT. This translates into CASSLGAGENTGELFF.

This clone came up once. The chain links TRBV5-8 to TRBJ1-2, with D hard to call. This CDR3 comprises 13 residues. The ends were cut back, 2 bases at V and 4 bases at J, with 9 bases in the middle. The V gene's germline CDR1 is SGHTS and CDR2 YDEGEE. DNA of the CDR3: TGTGCCAGCAGCTTTCAGGCGCTCTATGGCTACACCTTC. This gives the protein CASSFQALYGYTF.

The chain recombines TRBV30 with TRBJ2-1; 7 bases are shared with TRBD1. CDR1 is GTSNPN, CDR2 SVGIG, per germline (reference sequence). V dropped 7 bases and J dropped 5; count of bases not matched to a gene: 14. The CDR3 has 15 amino acids. The CDR3 sequence is CALGSRDRANNEQFF. The CDR3 DNA follows: TGTGCCTTAGGGTCCAGAGACAGGGCAAACAATGAGCAGTTCTTC.

The chain is built from TRBV19 and TRBJ1-5; 7 nucleotides align to TRBD1. Losses at the gene ends were 8 bases for V and 3 bases for J; bases not matched to a gene: 10. This CDR3 region has 15 residues. CDR1 is LNHDA, CDR2 SQIVND, per germline (reference sequence). The chain's CDR3 is CASQLGTDNNQPQHF. CDR3 coding DNA: TGTGCCAGTCAGTTAGGGACAGACAACAATCAGCCCCAGCATTTT.

The V gene is TRBV7-9, the J gene TRBJ1-1; no clear D gene. V was pared by 4 bases and J by 6 bases, with 15 bases between. The V gene's germline CDR1 is SEHNR and CDR2 FQNEAQ (reference sequence). This CDR3 region has 14 residues. The CDR3 is CASSSQSNVAEAFF. DNA for the CDR3: TGTGCCAGCAGCTCCCAGTCGAACGTTGCTGAAGCTTTCTTT.

This rearrangement joins TRBV2 to TRBJ1-2; 8 nucleotides line up with TRBD1. Germline lookup yields CDR1 SNHLY and CDR2 FYNNEI. Trimming cost V 8 bases and J 3 bases; bases outside gene matches: 5. The CDR3 has 13 residues. The CDR3 nucleotides are TGTGCCAGCGCCCCGGACAGGGACTATGGCTACACCTTC. Translating it yields CASAPDRDYGYTF.

The rearrangement uses TRBV19 and TRBJ2-5; TRBD1 matches 9 bases. Looked up from germline, CDR1 is LNHDA and CDR2 is SQIVND (reference sequence). Trimming cost V 9 bases and J 5 bases; bases outside gene matches: 10. The CDR3 runs to 14 residues. CDR3 coding DNA: TGTGCCAGGACCGCGGACAGGGGAGAGGAGACCCAGTACTTC. Translating it yields CARTADRGEETQYF.

A few counts support this clone. The chain links TRBV6-1 to TRBJ1-3; no clear D. CDR3 length: 17 residues. From germline, CDR1 is MNHNS and CDR2 SASEGT. V shed 3 bases and J shed 0 bases, with 15 bases lying between them. Here the CDR3 DNA reads TGTGCCAGCAGTGAGGCAGAGCGCACCCACTCTGGAAACACCATATATTTT. It is translated as CASSEAERTHSGNTIYF.

The rearrangement uses TRBV28 and TRBJ2-3; 7 bases align to TRBD2. The V and J ends lost 3 bases and 0 bases, in that order; junction bases with no gene match: 3. Per germline, CDR1 MDHEN and CDR2 SYDVKM. This CDR3 region has 15 residues. CDR3 sequence: CASSLASGSTDTQYF. CDR3 sequence (DNA): TGTGCCAGCAGTTTGGCTAGCGGTAGCACAGATACGCAGTATTTT.

V and J are TRBV7-2 and TRBJ2-5, with a tentative D call TRBD2 (7 bases). Trimming left V 0 bases short and J 5 bases short, with 22 bases between. The CDR3 sequence is 18 residues long. CDR1 and CDR2 (germline): SGHTA, FQGNSA. CDR3 region: CASSLAGGDTSIGETQYF. The CDR3 DNA sequence: TGTGCCAGCAGCTTAGCGGGGGGGGACACCTCCATAGGGGAGACCCAGTACTTC.

This chain joins TRBV6-6 and TRBJ2-5; 10 bases are shared with TRBD2. Trimming cost V 2 bases and J 5 bases; bases outside gene matches: 8. CDR3 length equals 16 residues. CDR1 is MNHNY, CDR2 SVGAGI, per germline (reference sequence). CDR3 residues: CASSYLLAGVEETQYF. The CDR3 region has the DNA TGTGCCAGCAGTTACCTCCTAGCGGGGGTTGAGGAGACCCAGTACTTC.

The chain recombines TRBV12-3 or TRBV12-4 with TRBJ1-4; TRBD1 matches at 8 bases. The CDR3 is made up of 13 amino acids. Germline trimming cut 3 bases from V and 8 bases from J; bases unmatched to any gene: 2. The CDR3 loop reads CASSLQGAEKLFF. In nucleotides, the CDR3 is TGTGCCAGCAGTTTGCAGGGGGCGGAAAAACTGTTTTTT.

V and J are TRBV28 and TRBJ1-3, with no clear D. V was trimmed by 7 bases and J by 0 bases, leaving 19 bases between them. This CDR3 region has 17 residues. Germline CDR1 is MDHEN and CDR2 is SYDVKM. CDR3 DNA: TGTGCCAGCACTAAGGGAGGAACAGCTTACTCTGGAAACACCATATATTTT. Its protein product is CASTKGGTAYSGNTIYF.

The V gene is TRBV5-1, the J gene TRBJ2-2; 10 nucleotides line up with TRBD2. V was clipped by 3 bases and J by 2 bases; unmatched bases: 4. The germline CDR1 and CDR2 sequences are SGHRS and YFSETQ. CDR3 size: 16 residues. As DNA, the CDR3 is TGCGCCAGCAGCTACACTAGCGGGATTAACACCGGGGAGCTGTTTTTT. It specifies CASSYTSGINTGELFF.

V usage is TRBV3-1 (or the pseudogene TRBV3-2) and J usage is TRBJ2-4; D is possibly TRBD1 (5 bases). CDR1 is LGHDT and CDR2 is YNNKEL in the germline V gene (reference sequence). There are 14 residues in the CDR3. V was shortened by 4 bases and J by 7 bases, with 14 bases between the two germline ends. The DNA for the CDR3 is TGTGCCAGCAGCCCTGCAGGGTCAAGGAACATTCAGTACTTC. It codes for CASSPAGSRNIQYF.